This TCR beta chain was sequenced for a study of Graves' ophthalmopathy and Graves' hyperthyroidism. This clonotype has at least ten counts. This CDR3 contains 14 residues. Germline V gene lookup returns CDR1 LNHDA and CDR2 SQIVND (reference sequence). V shed 5 bases and J 2 bases; nucleotides not matched to a gene: 5. Amplification from RNA transcripts yielded the TCR beta CDR3 regions. HTBI-primed RT-PCR formed the first round, and a multiplex PCR formed the second. TCRdb independently ran MiXCR on the multiplex PCR reads; one entry per CDR3 protein. Of almost 750,000 distinct CDR3 sequences in the sample, around 40% were seen once.

The V gene is TRBV19, the J gene TRBJ1-2; 7 bases are a match to TRBD1. The receptor was derived from an adult man with Graves' ophthalmopathy. The sequenced sample was peripheral blood. The chain's CDR3 is CASSLGTENYGYTF. CDR3 sequence (DNA): TGTGCCAGTAGTCTTGGGACAGAAAACTATGGCTACACCTTC.